The rows below give T cell receptor beta chains drawn from one sample of a study of cytomegalovirus exposure and HLA in healthy donors. This table comes from immunoSEQ multiplex PCR, and its TCRdb copy is limited to in-frame clones, with some not included. Of about 120,000 clones listed, approximately 84% are singletons. Sequencing was carried out using PBMCs. The receptor source for this set is a man in his fifties in good health and CMV-seronegative. The CDR3 runs from the conserved cysteine through the conserved F or W. Each record gives: J gene, clone size, D gene, V gene, CDR3 protein, CDR3 DNA. A D gene is named only where the DNA matches it firmly. Not all rows give a size; the values are once, few, many and, for expanded clones, a class.

J gene: TRBJ2-5
clone size: .
D gene: TRBD1
V gene: TRBV6-5
CDR3 protein: CASSLQGALKETQYF
CDR3 DNA: TGTGCCAGCAGTCTACAGGGGGCGCTCAAAGAGACCCAGTACTTC

J gene: TRBJ2-2
clone size: .
D gene: .
V gene: TRBV7-2
CDR3 protein: CASSLAGAGGELFF
CDR3 DNA: TGTGCCAGCAGCTTAGCGGGGGCTGGCGGGGAGCTGTTTTTT

J gene: TRBJ2-2
clone size: .
D gene: TRBD2
V gene: TRBV7-2
CDR3 protein: CASSLGSGSPGELVF
CDR3 DNA: TGTGCCAGCAGCTTAGGTAGCGGGAGTCCCGGGGAGCTGGTTTTT

J gene: TRBJ2-7
clone size: .
D gene: TRBD1
V gene: TRBV4-3
CDR3 protein: CASSQVTGFSSYEQYF
CDR3 DNA: TGCGCCAGCAGCCAGGTGACAGGGTTTAGCTCCTACGAGCAGTACTTC

J gene: TRBJ1-6
clone size: .
D gene: .
V gene: TRBV28
CDR3 protein: CASSPRRTANNSPLHF
CDR3 DNA: TGTGCCAGCTCCCCCCGGAGGACGGCTAATAATTCACCCCTCCACTTT

J gene: TRBJ2-7
clone size: .
D gene: TRBD1
V gene: TRBV25-1
CDR3 protein: CASSEWGTVYEQYF
CDR3 DNA: TGTGCCAGCAGTGAATGGGGGACAGTTTACGAGCAGTACTTC

J gene: TRBJ2-2
clone size: few
D gene: TRBD2
V gene: TRBV5-4
CDR3 protein: CASSTDPLAVNTGELFF
CDR3 DNA: TGTGCCAGCAGCACGGATCCCCTAGCGGTGAACACCGGGGAGCTGTTTTTT

J gene: TRBJ1-2
clone size: once
D gene: TRBD1
V gene: TRBV7-2
CDR3 protein: CASSFRTGPNVTF
CDR3 DNA: TGTGCCAGCAGCTTCCGGACAGGCCCTAACGTCACCTTC

J gene: TRBJ1-1
clone size: few
D gene: .
V gene: TRBV7-2
CDR3 protein: CASSIRAGDTEAFF
CDR3 DNA: TGTGCCAGCAGCATTCGTGCAGGGGACACTGAAGCTTTCTTT

J gene: TRBJ2-6
clone size: .
D gene: TRBD2
V gene: TRBV4-1
CDR3 protein: CASSWTVAGGGGANVLTF
CDR3 DNA: TGCGCCAGCAGCTGGACAGTAGCGGGAGGGGGTGGGGCCAACGTCCTGACTTTC

J gene: TRBJ2-7
clone size: .
D gene: .
V gene: TRBV4-1
CDR3 protein: CASSQGPGVWRPYEQYF
CDR3 DNA: TGCGCCAGCAGCCAAGGACCGGGAGTTTGGAGGCCCTACGAGCAGTACTTC

J gene: TRBJ2-1
clone size: .
D gene: TRBD1
V gene: TRBV27
CDR3 protein: CASSRTGQDGEQFF
CDR3 DNA: TGTGCCAGCAGTCGGACAGGGCAAGATGGTGAGCAGTTCTTC

J gene: TRBJ2-7
clone size: .
D gene: .
V gene: TRBV4-3
CDR3 protein: CASSQERGGTYEQYF
CDR3 DNA: TGCGCCAGCAGCCAAGAAAGAGGCGGTACCTACGAGCAGTACTTC

J gene: TRBJ2-1
clone size: .
D gene: TRBD2
V gene: TRBV9
CDR3 protein: CASSGSGSSYNEQFF
CDR3 DNA: TGTGCCAGCAGCGGGAGCGGGAGCTCCTACAATGAGCAGTTCTTC

J gene: TRBJ2-5
clone size: once
D gene: .
V gene: TRBV25-1
CDR3 protein: CASSLKGETQYF
CDR3 DNA: TGTGCCAGCAGCCTAAAGGGGGAGACCCAGTACTTC

J gene: TRBJ2-1
clone size: few
D gene: .
V gene: TRBV7-2
CDR3 protein: CASSLVFNEQFF
CDR3 DNA: TGTGCCAGCAGCTTAGTCTTCAATGAGCAGTTCTTC

J gene: TRBJ2-1
clone size: .
D gene: TRBD1
V gene: TRBV29-1
CDR3 protein: CSGGQGLYNEQFF
CDR3 DNA: TGCAGCGGGGGACAGGGCCTTTACAATGAGCAGTTCTTC

J gene: TRBJ1-1
clone size: .
D gene: .
V gene: TRBV11-2
CDR3 protein: CASSLSKAFF
CDR3 DNA: TGTGCCAGCAGCTTATCTAAGGCTTTCTTT

J gene: TRBJ2-7
clone size: .
D gene: .
V gene: TRBV7-2
CDR3 protein: CASSLVATLYEQYF
CDR3 DNA: TGTGCCAGCAGCTTAGTAGCGACCCTCTACGAGCAGTACTTC

J gene: TRBJ2-1
clone size: few
D gene: .
V gene: TRBV4-2
CDR3 protein: CASSQDPHQGEQFF
CDR3 DNA: TGTGCCAGCAGCCAAGATCCCCATCAGGGTGAGCAGTTCTTC

J gene: TRBJ2-5
clone size: once
D gene: TRBD1
V gene: TRBV27
CDR3 protein: CASSFDRGRETQYF
CDR3 DNA: TGTGCCAGCAGTTTTGACAGGGGGAGAGAGACCCAGTACTTC

J gene: TRBJ2-7
clone size: .
D gene: TRBD1
V gene: TRBV6-1
CDR3 protein: CASQTGGGPYEQYF
CDR3 DNA: TGTGCCAGCCAGACAGGGGGCGGGCCGTACGAGCAGTACTTC

J gene: TRBJ2-5
clone size: .
D gene: TRBD2
V gene: TRBV28
CDR3 protein: CASSETSGGRETQYF
CDR3 DNA: TGTGCCAGCAGCGAGACTAGCGGGGGACGGGAGACCCAGTACTTC

J gene: TRBJ1-1
clone size: once
D gene: .
V gene: TRBV4-3
CDR3 protein: CASSQGGWETEAFF
CDR3 DNA: TGCGCCAGCAGCCAAGGGGGATGGGAGACTGAAGCTTTCTTT

J gene: TRBJ2-7
clone size: .
D gene: .
V gene: TRBV6-5
CDR3 protein: CASSYSGTTYEQYF
CDR3 DNA: TGTGCCAGCAGTTACTCCGGGACAACCTACGAGCAGTACTTC

J gene: TRBJ1-1
clone size: .
D gene: .
V gene: TRBV11-2
CDR3 protein: CASSLGQPEAFF
CDR3 DNA: TGTGCCAGCAGCTTAGGACAACCAGAAGCTTTCTTT

J gene: TRBJ1-3
clone size: .
D gene: .
V gene: TRBV4-1
CDR3 protein: CASSQGPSGNTIYF
CDR3 DNA: TGCGCCAGCAGCCAAGGGCCCTCTGGAAACACCATATATTTT

J gene: TRBJ2-7
clone size: once
D gene: TRBD2
V gene: TRBV7-9
CDR3 protein: CASSSTGTSSYEQYF
CDR3 DNA: TGTGCCAGCAGCTCAACCGGGACTAGCAGCTACGAGCAGTACTTC

J gene: TRBJ2-7
clone size: .
D gene: TRBD1
V gene: TRBV9
CDR3 protein: CASSPRDRVISYEQYF
CDR3 DNA: TGTGCCAGCAGCCCCCGGGACAGGGTTATCTCCTACGAGCAGTACTTC

J gene: TRBJ2-3
clone size: .
D gene: TRBD1
V gene: TRBV5-1
CDR3 protein: CASSSGQGTDTQYF
CDR3 DNA: TGCGCCAGCAGCTCCGGACAGGGTACAGATACGCAGTATTTT

J gene: TRBJ2-5
clone size: few
D gene: TRBD2
V gene: TRBV27
CDR3 protein: CASRPISVAGRETQYF
CDR3 DNA: TGTGCCAGCAGGCCAATAAGCGTAGCGGGGAGGGAGACCCAGTACTTC

J gene: TRBJ2-5
clone size: .
D gene: TRBD1
V gene: TRBV27
CDR3 protein: CASSGGQGGETQYF
CDR3 DNA: TGTGCCAGCAGTGGGGGACAGGGGGGAGAGACCCAGTACTTC

J gene: TRBJ2-3
clone size: once
D gene: .
V gene: TRBV5-1
CDR3 protein: CASSLSLSGILATDTQYF
CDR3 DNA: TGCGCCAGCAGCTTGTCATTGTCAGGTATACTAGCCACAGATACGCAGTATTTT

J gene: TRBJ1-6
clone size: .
D gene: .
V gene: TRBV5-6
CDR3 protein: CASSYRVRNSPLHF
CDR3 DNA: TGTGCCAGCAGCTACAGGGTTAGGAATTCACCCCTCCACTTT

J gene: TRBJ2-3
clone size: .
D gene: .
V gene: TRBV4-2
CDR3 protein: CASSQGEDREGDTQYF
CDR3 DNA: TGTGCCAGCAGCCAGGGGGAGGACAGGGAGGGAGATACGCAGTATTTT

J gene: TRBJ2-2
clone size: .
D gene: TRBD2
V gene: TRBV7-9
CDR3 protein: CASSQLSGLAGLNTGELFF
CDR3 DNA: TGTGCCAGCAGTCAACTCAGCGGACTAGCGGGTTTAAACACCGGGGAGCTGTTTTTT

J gene: TRBJ2-2
clone size: .
D gene: TRBD2
V gene: TRBV13
CDR3 protein: CASSPGLAGTGELFF
CDR3 DNA: TGTGCCAGCAGCCCCGGACTAGCGGGCACCGGGGAGCTGTTTTTT

J gene: TRBJ2-5
clone size: few
D gene: TRBD2
V gene: TRBV7-3
CDR3 protein: CASSLLAGEETQYF
CDR3 DNA: TGTGCCAGCAGCCTACTAGCGGGGGAAGAGACCCAGTACTTC

J gene: TRBJ1-4
clone size: .
D gene: .
V gene: TRBV28
CDR3 protein: CASSRDTNEKLFF
CDR3 DNA: TGTGCCAGCAGTAGGGACACGAATGAAAAACTGTTTTTT

J gene: TRBJ2-5
clone size: .
D gene: .
V gene: TRBV28
CDR3 protein: CASSSRDMGETQYF
CDR3 DNA: TGTGCCAGCAGTTCCAGGGACATGGGAGAGACCCAGTACTTC

J gene: TRBJ2-1
clone size: .
D gene: .
V gene: TRBV5-4
CDR3 protein: CASSVDQGGEQFF
CDR3 DNA: TGTGCCAGCAGCGTGGACCAGGGGGGCGAGCAGTTCTTC

J gene: TRBJ1-1
clone size: .
D gene: TRBD1
V gene: TRBV7-6
CDR3 protein: CASSQWTGGNTEAFF
CDR3 DNA: TGTGCCAGCAGCCAATGGACAGGGGGCAACACTGAAGCTTTCTTT

J gene: TRBJ2-1
clone size: .
D gene: .
V gene: TRBV28
CDR3 protein: CASSPHPGLPWDEQFF
CDR3 DNA: TGTGCCAGCAGTCCCCACCCCGGACTGCCTTGGGATGAGCAGTTCTTC

J gene: TRBJ2-5
clone size: .
D gene: .
V gene: TRBV28
CDR3 protein: CASSLVRGETQYF
CDR3 DNA: TGTGCCAGCAGTTTGGTTAGAGGGGAGACCCAGTACTTC

J gene: TRBJ1-6
clone size: .
D gene: .
V gene: TRBV4-1
CDR3 protein: CASSQESRSYSGSPLHF
CDR3 DNA: TGCGCCAGCAGCCAAGAATCGCGGTCTTATTCGGGTTCACCCCTCCACTTT

J gene: TRBJ1-4
clone size: .
D gene: .
V gene: TRBV7-6
CDR3 protein: CASRPVLDRLYATNEKLFF
CDR3 DNA: TGTGCCAGCAGACCAGTTCTGGACAGACTATATGCAACTAATGAAAAACTGTTTTTT

J gene: TRBJ2-1
clone size: .
D gene: TRBD2
V gene: TRBV6-6
CDR3 protein: CASSPAGGGWDEQFF
CDR3 DNA: TGTGCCAGCAGCCCAGCGGGGGGCGGGTGGGATGAGCAGTTCTTC

J gene: TRBJ2-2
clone size: few
D gene: TRBD2
V gene: TRBV5-1
CDR3 protein: CASSPILGLAGNSPGELFF
CDR3 DNA: TGCGCCAGCAGCCCAATTTTAGGACTAGCGGGTAACTCCCCCGGGGAGCTGTTTTTT

J gene: TRBJ2-7
clone size: .
D gene: TRBD1
V gene: TRBV15
CDR3 protein: CATSPHPGTEAYEQYF
CDR3 DNA: TGTGCCACCAGCCCACACCCCGGGACAGAAGCCTACGAGCAGTACTTC

J gene: TRBJ2-1
clone size: .
D gene: .
V gene: TRBV29-1
CDR3 protein: CSVVRDNEQFF
CDR3 DNA: TGCAGCGTCGTCCGGGACAATGAGCAGTTCTTC

J gene: TRBJ2-7
clone size: once
D gene: TRBD2
V gene: TRBV6-6
CDR3 protein: CASSPGRTYEQYF
CDR3 DNA: TGTGCCAGCAGTCCCGGGAGGACCTACGAGCAGTACTTC

J gene: TRBJ2-3
clone size: .
D gene: TRBD2
V gene: TRBV5-6
CDR3 protein: CASSLGLAGTSTDTQYF
CDR3 DNA: TGTGCCAGCAGCTTGGGACTAGCGGGTACTTCCACAGATACGCAGTATTTT

J gene: TRBJ2-5
clone size: .
D gene: TRBD2
V gene: TRBV7-2
CDR3 protein: CASSLVGSGETQYF
CDR3 DNA: TGTGCCAGCAGCTTAGTCGGTAGCGGGGAGACCCAGTACTTC